The clone carrying this T cell receptor (beta chain) showed up many times. V dropped 0 bases and J dropped 6; count of bases not matched to a gene: 8. In germline, CDR1 is MNHNY, CDR2 SVGAGI (reference sequence). The CDR3 runs to 15 residues. This specimen belongs to a study of early T cells in non-severe SARS-CoV-2 infection. Study context: Investigators sequenced bulk RNA drawn from unsorted whole blood, and chains remained unpaired.

Unique molecular identifier tags were affixed to discrete cDNA molecules. TCRdb re-analysed the 5' RACE reads in MiXCR, keeping a single row per CDR3 protein. Counted here are 100,000 to 140,000 distinct CDR3 sequences, 11% occurring once; the ten biggest clones make up about 8.1%. The chain joins TRBV6-6 to TRBJ2-7; TRBD2 matches at 7 bases. Sequencing was carried out using whole blood. The receptor comes from an adult who was a healthcare worker with PCR-confirmed SARS-CoV-2 infection or an uninfected control (not recorded which). The CDR3 loop is CASSYSMGGVVEQYF. In DNA, the CDR3 is TGTGCCAGCAGTTACTCGATGGGAGGGGTGGTCGAGCAGTACTTC.